This TCR beta chain was identified in a study of T cell repertoires in cytomegalovirus infection. At the level of the study: A matching HLA type, together with CMV infection, was signaled by public TCR beta signatures.

Via MiXCR, TCRdb re-called the reads, giving one row per CDR3 protein. Altogether 450,000 to 650,000 distinct CDR3 sequences are present, 35% to 50% being singletons, with the ten largest covering around 48%. This clonotype was seen just once. What it binds is not known. CDR3 length: 10 residues. The germline gives CDR1 SQVTM, CDR2 ANQGSEA. The V end lost 6 bases, the J end lost 5 bases, and 7 bases lay between the germline ends. The V gene is TRBV29-1, the J gene TRBJ2-5; the D is unclear. The sequence derives from a human donor in good health (CMV status not recorded). Some clones in this sample may be carry-over from other donors' samples. Sequencing was performed on cultured PBMCs, taken from culture after CMV antigen stimulation. CDR3 loop: CSVADETQYF. The DNA for the CDR3 is TGCAGCGTGGCTGACGAGACCCAGTACTTC.